These 22 T cell receptor beta chains share one sample of origin, sequenced in a study of CD8 T cells in Susac syndrome. About 0.5 to 1 ug RNA was reverse transcribed with random hexamers. TCRdb redid the calling of the immunoSEQ multiplex PCR reads with MiXCR, one entry per CDR3 protein. The data show around 300,000 distinct CDR3 sequences, 92% seen once. Sequenced material: CD4+ T cells from PBMCs. Source of these receptors: a human donor with multiple sclerosis.

The gene calls are TRBV6-6 and TRBJ1-5; the D gene is possibly TRBD1 (5 bases). The germline V gene encodes CDR1 MNHNY and CDR2 SVGAGI (reference sequence). The CDR3 is made up of 16 amino acids. V lost 1 base to trimming and J lost 0 bases, with 10 bases between them. The CDR3 is CASSYFRGVSNQPQHF. CDR3 in DNA: TGTGCCAGCAGTTACTTTAGGGGTGTTAGCAATCAGCCCCAGCATTTT.

The rearrangement joins TRBV20-1 to TRBJ2-2; 9 bases are shared with TRBD2. Germline values: CDR1 DFQATT, CDR2 SNEGSKA (reference sequence). The CDR3 is 17 residues long. With V trimmed by 6 bases and J by 7 bases, 18 bases remained unmatched. CDR3 amino acids: CSAPGVSGSRGYGELFF. CDR3 nucleotides: TGCAGTGCCCCCGGGGTTAGCGGGAGCCGGGGGTACGGGGAGCTGTTTTTT.

The V gene is TRBV11-2, the J gene TRBJ2-3; TRBD1 matches 7 bases. Germline V gene data show CDR1 as SGHAT and CDR2 as FQNNGV. After removal of 1 base from V and 11 bases from J, the junction contained 12 bases not matched to a gene. The CDR3 sequence is 15 residues long. The CDR3 sequence: CASSLGNRGALGQYF. The CDR3 DNA sequence: TGTGCCAGCAGCTTAGGTAACAGGGGCGCGCTCGGGCAGTATTTT.

CDR3 nucleotide sequence: TGTGCCAGTAGTTCGCGGAGACAGGGCGGGGACACTGAAGCTTTCTTT. This translates into CASSSRRQGGDTEAFF. The V call is TRBV19, the J call TRBJ1-1; 7 bases agree with TRBD1. CDR3 length equals 16 residues. Germline-derived CDR1 and CDR2 are LNHDA and SQIVND (reference sequence). The trim removed 5 bases at V and 3 bases at J, leaving 12 bases unmatched.

This rearrangement joins TRBV7-9 to TRBJ1-2; maybe TRBD1 (5 bases). The CDR3 covers 16 residues. V was shortened by 7 bases and J by 4 bases, with 22 bases between the two germline ends. Germline CDR1 is SEHNR and CDR2 is FQNEAQ (reference sequence). The CDR3 nucleotides are TGTGCCAGCACCCCAACGGGGACGGGTCGGGGCTATGGCTACACCTTC. Protein: CASTPTGTGRGYGYTF.

The chain has TRBV10-1 and TRBJ2-4; D perhaps matches TRBD1 (6 bases). The V end lost 0 bases, the J end lost 6 bases, and 15 bases lay between the germline ends. This CDR3 is 16 amino acids long. From germline, CDR1 is WNHNN and CDR2 SYGVQD (reference sequence). CDR3 bases: TGCGCCAGCAGTGAGTCGGGCGAGGGGGTGTCAAACATTCAGTACTTC. Translated: CASSESGEGVSNIQYF.

The chain joins TRBV5-1 to TRBJ2-1; 10 bases fit TRBD1. In germline, CDR1 is SGHRS, CDR2 YFSETQ. The CDR3 has 16 residues. Trimming took 0 bases from V and 7 from J; bases not matched to a gene: 7. The CDR3: CASSLAGQGVRNEQFF. The CDR3 coding sequence is TGCGCCAGCAGCTTGGCAGGACAGGGGGTCCGAAATGAGCAGTTCTTC.

The V and J genes are TRBV14 and TRBJ1-6; possibly TRBD1 for D (6 bases). The V end was cut by 0 bases, the J end by 5 bases, with 8 bases between. In germline, CDR1 is SGHDN, CDR2 FVKESK. The CDR3 is 15 amino acids. As DNA, the CDR3 is TGTGCCAGCAGCCAAGATGGACAGAATAATTCACCCCTCCACTTT. Its translation: CASSQDGQNNSPLHF.

The chain joins TRBV6-4 to TRBJ1-1; D is possibly TRBD1 (6 bases). There are 14 residues in the CDR3. CDR1 is MRHNA and CDR2 is SNTAGT in the germline V gene. V was trimmed by 6 bases and J by 4 bases, leaving 15 bases between them. The CDR3 sequence: CASSPRGDSTEAFF. CDR3 nucleotide sequence: TGTGCCAGCAGCCCCAGGGGAGATAGCACTGAAGCTTTCTTT.

This rearrangement joins TRBV15 to TRBJ1-5; D may be TRBD1 (6 bases). Trimming removed 4 bases at V and 5 bases at J, with 12 bases between. The CDR3 runs 14 residues. CDR1 and CDR2 from the germline V gene are LNHNV and YYDKDF (reference sequence). CDR3 region: CATSKGQIDQPQHF. Written as DNA, the CDR3 is TGTGCCACCAGCAAAGGACAGATCGATCAGCCCCAGCATTTT. Drawing the rest from reference TRBV15 and TRBJ1-5, the complete variable domain is DAMVIQNPRYQVTQFGKPVTLSCSQTLNHNVMYWYQQKSSQAPKLLFHYYDKDFNNEADTPDNFQSRRPNTSFCFLDIRSPGLGDTAMYLCATSKGQIDQPQHFGDGTRLSIL.

The rearrangement links TRBV7-9 to TRBJ1-5, with TRBD1 identical over 11 bases. J was trimmed by 7 bases and V by 5 bases; bases with no gene match: 7. This CDR3 contains 15 residues. The germline V gene encodes CDR1 SEHNR and CDR2 FQNEAQ (reference sequence). The CDR3 DNA sequence: TGTGCCAGCAGCAGGACAGGGGGCGGTCGGCAGCCCCAGCATTTT. It yields the protein CASSRTGGGRQPQHF.

The V call is TRBV7-9, the J call TRBJ1-6; D unclear. The CDR3 extends over 16 amino acids. Deletions cut 5 bases from V and 2 bases from J, with 13 bases between. The germline gives CDR1 SEHNR, CDR2 FQNEAQ (reference sequence). The CDR3 DNA reads TGTGCCAGCAGCCGATCCGGCACCCCCTATAATTCACCCCTCCACTTT. Encoded protein: CASSRSGTPYNSPLHF.

The chain recombines TRBV6-1 with TRBJ2-1; D perhaps matches TRBD2 (5 bases). Germline CDR1 reads MNHNS; CDR2 reads SASEGT. This CDR3 contains 15 residues. Trimming left V 4 bases short and J 0 bases short, with 10 bases between. CDR3 amino acids: CASSGTPHSYNEQFF. The DNA of the CDR3 is TGTGCCAGCAGTGGGACTCCTCACTCCTACAATGAGCAGTTCTTC.

The chain recombines TRBV12-3 or TRBV12-4 with TRBJ2-3; weak D call: TRBD2 (6 bases). Trimming stripped 0 bases from V and 0 bases from J, with 16 bases between. The CDR3 consists of 18 residues. Here the CDR3 DNA reads TGTGCCAGCAGTTTAGCGCTGGGTGGAGGGACTAGCACAGATACGCAGTATTTT. It codes for CASSLALGGGTSTDTQYF.

V and J are TRBV2 and TRBJ1-5; 8 bases are a match to TRBD1. The length of the CDR3 is 15 residues. V gave up 4 bases and J gave up 4 bases; unmatched junction bases: 6. CDR1 SNHLY and CDR2 FYNNEI come from the germline V gene. The CDR3 is CASSVRQGRNQPQHF. DNA of the CDR3: TGTGCCAGCAGTGTTCGACAGGGGAGGAATCAGCCCCAGCATTTT.

This chain links TRBV30 with TRBJ1-1; tentatively, D is TRBD1 (5 bases). V shed 2 bases and J shed 7 bases, with 23 bases lying between them. This CDR3 comprises 16 residues. From germline, CDR1 is GTSNPN and CDR2 SVGIG (reference sequence). The CDR3 spells CAWSNLISRVRREAFF. CDR3 DNA: TGTGCCTGGAGTAACCTAATCTCCAGGGTTCGGCGTGAAGCTTTCTTT.

This chain links TRBV10-3 with TRBJ2-1; 9 bases line up with TRBD2. Trimming at V came to 6 bases and at J to 8 bases, leaving 8 bases not matched to a gene. Per germline, CDR1 ENHRY and CDR2 SYGVKD. This CDR3 region has 14 residues. The CDR3 loop reads CAIRRGLAVDEQFF. The DNA of the CDR3 is TGTGCCATCAGACGGGGACTAGCAGTCGATGAGCAGTTCTTC.

The rearrangement joins TRBV14 to TRBJ2-5; D perhaps matches TRBD1 (5 bases). Germline V CDR1 and CDR2: SGHDN, FVKESK. CDR3 size: 16 residues. V was pared by 0 bases and J by 2 bases, with 13 bases between. The CDR3 protein is CASSQETGPIQETQYF. The DNA of the CDR3 is TGTGCCAGCAGCCAAGAAACAGGTCCCATTCAAGAGACCCAGTACTTC.

The chain joins TRBV6-5 to TRBJ1-4; D perhaps matches TRBD1 (6 bases). In germline, CDR1 is MNHEY, CDR2 SVGAGI. The V gene lost 4 bases and the J gene lost 9 bases, with 9 bases spanning the gap. CDR3 length: 12 residues. The CDR3 DNA reads as TGTGCCAGCAGTTTACAGGGTCAAAAACTGTTTTTT. Translated: CASSLQGQKLFF.

The chain combines TRBV5-1 with TRBJ2-1; D gene unclear. Deletions cut 4 bases from V and 8 bases from J, with 10 bases between. Germline assignment: CDR1 SGHRS and CDR2 YFSETQ. The length of the CDR3 is 12 residues. The chain's CDR3 is CASSLLNHEQFF. Written as DNA, the CDR3 is TGCGCCAGCAGCCTCTTAAATCATGAGCAGTTCTTC.

The J gene is TRBJ1-2, the V gene TRBV29-1, with D maybe TRBD1 (5 bases). Germline V gene sequence: CDR1 SQVTM, CDR2 ANQGSEA. The CDR3 runs 11 residues. V gave up 4 bases and J gave up 4 bases, with 7 bases separating them. The CDR3 is CSVGDAYGYTF. CDR3 bases: TGCAGCGTTGGGGACGCCTATGGCTACACCTTC.

The gene calls are TRBV29-1 and TRBJ1-2, with 9 bases lining up with TRBD1. Losses at the gene ends were 8 bases for V and 6 bases for J; bases not matched to a gene: 7. The CDR3 is made up of 12 amino acids. Germline values: CDR1 SQVTM, CDR2 ANQGSEA. DNA for the CDR3: TGCAGCATCCGTCGACAGGGGGATGGCTACACCTTC. The encoded protein is CSIRRQGDGYTF.